A single sample is the source of the 3 T cell receptor beta chains below, sequenced in a study of blood T cell repertoires in COVID-19 (dated by TCRdb to 2019 to 2021). To prepare the library, the immunoSEQ multiplex PCR assay was applied. The table was pulled from immuneACCESS by TCRdb, which kept in-frame rearrangements only. Such tables lose some clones; where checked, under half of the loss comes from unresolved V genes, and the rest has no known cause. The sample includes 150,000 to 200,000 clones, with roughly 90% observed a single time. The top ten clones comprise around 3% of the sample. Sequenced: peripheral blood. These receptors were collected from a man aged 55 to 70 with acute or convalescent COVID-19.

V is TRBV19 and J is TRBJ1-4; no reliable D call. Germline V lookup: CDR1 LNHDA, CDR2 SQIVND (reference sequence). V shed 8 bases and J shed 4 bases, with 17 bases lying between them. The CDR3 sequence is 15 residues long. The CDR3 here is CASGRVGSYNEKLFF. The CDR3 bases are TGTGCCAGTGGGCGGGTGGGGTCATATAATGAAAAACTGTTTTTT.

The chain has TRBV7-2 and TRBJ2-6; D might be TRBD2 (5 bases). CDR3 length equals 17 residues. V lost 2 bases, J lost 0 bases, and 11 bases lay in between. Germline assignment: CDR1 SGHTA and CDR2 FQGNSA. The CDR3 nucleotides are TGTGCCAGCAGCTTAAACAGAGGGTCCTCTGGGGCCAACGTCCTGACTTTC. This translates into CASSLNRGSSGANVLTF.

In its sample, this clone was seen once. This chain links TRBV3-1 (or the pseudogene TRBV3-2) with TRBJ2-3; D ambiguous. Germline CDR1 is LGHDT and CDR2 is YNNKEL (reference sequence). This CDR3 contains 13 residues. Deletions cut 4 bases from V and 3 bases from J, with 8 bases between. CDR3 in DNA: TGTGCCAGCAGCCTACTACTTACAGATACGCAGTATTTT. Translating it yields CASSLLLTDTQYF.